The sequence of this TCR beta chain was determined in a study of technical replicates of blood from a handful of donors. Sequencing used immunoSEQ multiplex PCR; TCRdb keeps in-frame clones, though not all of them. The sample carries about 69,000 clones, around 90% recorded once. CDR1 is SGHDN and CDR2 is FVKESK in the germline V gene. This CDR3 is built from 16 residues. The V end lost 4 bases, the J end lost 5 bases, and 15 bases lay between the germline ends. The rearrangement uses TRBV14 and TRBJ1-6; possible D gene TRBD1, 6 bases. Input material: PBMCs. The clonotype was recovered from a human donor in good health. Some clones in this sample may be carry-over from other donors' samples. CDR3 sequence (DNA): TGTGCCAGCAGCCGAATTACAGGGACTAATAATTCACCCCTCCACTTT. As protein: CASSRITGTNNSPLHF.